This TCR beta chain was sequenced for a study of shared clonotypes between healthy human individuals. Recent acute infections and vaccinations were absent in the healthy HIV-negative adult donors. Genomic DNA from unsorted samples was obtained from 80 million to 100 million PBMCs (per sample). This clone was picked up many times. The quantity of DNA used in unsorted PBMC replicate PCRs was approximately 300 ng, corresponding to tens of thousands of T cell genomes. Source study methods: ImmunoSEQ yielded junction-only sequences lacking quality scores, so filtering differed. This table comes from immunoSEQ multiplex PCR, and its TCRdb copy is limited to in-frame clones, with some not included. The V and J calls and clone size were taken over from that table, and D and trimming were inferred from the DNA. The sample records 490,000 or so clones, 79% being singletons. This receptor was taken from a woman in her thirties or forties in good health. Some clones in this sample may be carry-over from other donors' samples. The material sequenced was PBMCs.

This CDR3 reads CASTQAGATSGNTIYF. CDR3 coding DNA: TGTGCCAGCACTCAAGCAGGGGCGACCTCTGGAAACACCATATATTTT. The chain links TRBV6-1 to TRBJ1-3; TRBD1 is a possible D gene (6 bases). This CDR3 has 16 residues. V was clipped by 7 bases and J by 0 bases, with 16 bases between them. CDR1 and CDR2 from the germline V gene are MNHNS and SASEGT.